Presented here are 14 T cell receptor beta chains from one specimen sequenced in a study of regulatory T cells in long-lasting Graves disease. The authors built TCR beta libraries using iRepertoire HTBI primers and Arm-PCR of CDR3 regions. Using its own MiXCR run on the multiplex PCR reads, TCRdb lists one record per CDR3 protein. The sample has 200,000 to 300,000 distinct CDR3 sequences; about 19% are singletons. Noted time point: newly diagnosed GD, antithyroid drugs for less than 3 months. Construction of the TCR library relied on RNA isolated from PBMCs. Source: peripheral blood mononuclear cells (PBMCs), taken at new diagnosis, from a patient treated with antithyroid drugs. These receptor sequences come from a female donor with Graves disease.

This clonotype was seen at least ten times. The chain joins TRBV7-9 to TRBJ2-4; TRBD2 matches 8 bases. The CDR3 is 18 residues long. Per germline, CDR1 SEHNR and CDR2 FQNEAQ (reference sequence). After removal of 1 base from V and 1 base from J, the junction contained 9 bases not matched to a gene. The CDR3 region has the DNA TGTGCCAGCAGCTTAGGGACTAGCAGTTCCCAGGCCAAAAACATTCAGTACTTC. Its protein is CASSLGTSSSQAKNIQYF.

This clonotype appeared a few times. This chain uses TRBV28 with TRBJ2-1; possibly TRBD1 or TRBD2 for D (6 bases each). Between the trimmed V and J ends, which lost 8 bases and 2 bases, there was a span of 13 bases. The germline V gene has CDR1 MDHEN and CDR2 SYDVKM. There are 14 residues in the CDR3. The CDR3 nucleotides read TGTGCCAGCCGAGGGGGGAGAACCTACAATGAGCAGTTCTTC. Translating it yields CASRGGRTYNEQFF.

Ten or more counts support this clonotype. The chain is built from TRBV20-1 and TRBJ1-6, with D possibly being TRBD1 (6 bases). V lost 3 bases, J lost 2 bases, and 14 bases lay in between. There are 16 residues in the CDR3. Germline assignment: CDR1 DFQATT and CDR2 SNEGSKA (reference sequence). CDR3 region: CSARGDRTPYNSPLHF. The CDR3 coding sequence is TGCAGTGCTAGGGGTGACAGGACCCCCTATAATTCACCCCTCCACTTT.

This clonotype was seen ten or more times. This chain connects TRBV7-3 to TRBJ2-2, with 10 bases matching TRBD2. The CDR3 contains 17 residues. V shed 4 bases, J shed 8 bases, and the junction held 13 bases outside the gene matches. CDR1 and CDR2 from the germline V gene are SGHTA and FQGTGA. The CDR3 DNA reads TGTGCCAGCAGCTCCACCGGGACTAGCGCAGGGAGGGGGGAGCTGTTTTTT. It encodes CASSSTGTSAGRGELFF.

At least ten counts were recorded for this clonotype. This sequence joins TRBV10-3 and TRBJ2-5; 8 bases match TRBD1. After removal of 5 bases from V and 4 bases from J, the junction contained 9 bases not matched to a gene. The CDR3 extends over 15 amino acids. Germline CDR1 and CDR2: ENHRY and SYGVKD. CDR3 loop: CAISRTGTGGETQYF. As DNA, the CDR3 is TGTGCCATCAGTCGCACTGGGACAGGAGGAGAGACCCAGTACTTC.

In the case of this clonotype: A far larger clone is only one base removed, so a read error is likely. The V and J genes are TRBV7-2 and TRBJ2-7; D ambiguous. Germline loops: CDR1 SGHTA, CDR2 FQGNSA. The CDR3 spans 12 residues. V shed 4 bases and J shed 7 bases, with 11 bases lying between them. CDR3 sequence (DNA): TGTGCCAGCAGCTCAAGGGTGGCTGAGCAGTACTTC. It yields the protein CASSSRVAEQYF.

This clonotype was seen at least ten times. This sequence joins TRBV7-9 and TRBJ2-3; 11 nucleotides agree with TRBD2. Unmatched junction bases numbered 5, after V lost 5 bases and J lost 4 bases. CDR3 size: 15 residues. CDR1 and CDR2 from the germline V gene are SEHNR and FQNEAQ (reference sequence). Here the CDR3 DNA reads TGTGCCAGCAGCCCTAGGGGACTAGCGGCAGATACGCAGTATTTT. Translated: CASSPRGLAADTQYF.

Turning to this clonotype: A much larger clone lies one base from this, so it may be a read error. The rearrangement uses TRBV6-1 and TRBJ1-3; D remains unclear. Germline assignment: CDR1 MNHNS and CDR2 SASEGT. The CDR3 covers 16 residues. V lost 6 bases and J lost 2, with 17 bases in between. In nucleotides, the CDR3 is TGTGCCAGCAGCCCCCGGGCACGAATCCCTGGAAACACCATATATTTT. It codes for CASSPRARIPGNTIYF.

This clonotype was counted at least ten times. As DNA, the CDR3 is TGTGCCACCAATAATGACAGGGCCTCCTCGAACACCGGGGAGCTGTTTTTT. Protein product: CATNNDRASSNTGELFF. The J gene is TRBJ2-2, the V gene TRBV15, with TRBD1 identical over 7 bases. Germline loops: CDR1 LNHNV, CDR2 YYDKDF (reference sequence). V gave up 7 bases and J gave up 0 bases; unmatched junction bases: 11. The CDR3 is 17 residues long.

The chain links TRBV20-1 to TRBJ2-7, with 8 bases matching TRBD2. Trimming cost V 5 bases and J 1 base; bases outside gene matches: 7. The CDR3 spans 14 residues. CDR1 and CDR2 (germline): DFQATT, SNEGSKA (reference sequence). This CDR3 is CSAGEAGGSYEQYF. In nucleotides, the CDR3 is TGCAGTGCTGGGGAGGCGGGGGGTTCCTACGAGCAGTACTTC.

A remark on this clonotype: A read error may explain this, as a much larger clone is one base away. The V and J genes are TRBV12-3 or TRBV12-4 and TRBJ2-6; D may be TRBD1 (5 bases). The CDR3 spans 14 residues. This CDR3 reads CASSSSSGANVLIF. The CDR3 DNA follows: TGTGCCAGCAGTTCGAGCTCTGGGGCCAACGTCCTGATTTTC.

This clonotype was detected only a few times. V gene TRBV20-1 combines with J gene TRBJ1-5; no clear D gene. The CDR3 has 12 residues. Trimming removed 6 bases at V and 3 bases at J, with 9 bases between. Germline V CDR1 and CDR2: DFQATT, SNEGSKA (reference sequence). The CDR3 DNA sequence: TGCAGTGCATACAGCTACAATCAGCCCCAGCATTTT. It codes for CSAYSYNQPQHF.

In its sample, this clonotype was seen many times. V gene TRBV6-1 combines with J gene TRBJ2-7; 8 bases align to TRBD2. J gave up 2 bases and V 5 bases, and 8 bases lay outside the gene matches. Germline V lookup: CDR1 MNHNS, CDR2 SASEGT. This CDR3 region has 15 residues. CDR3 loop: CASSYQLAETYEQYF. The CDR3 region has the DNA TGTGCCAGCAGTTATCAACTAGCGGAAACCTACGAGCAGTACTTC.

This chain connects TRBV4-3 to TRBJ1-5; TRBD1 matches 8 bases. The CDR3 contains 15 residues. Germline loops: CDR1 LGHNA, CDR2 YSLEER. The junction had 8 bases not matched to a gene; V was cut back by 4 bases and J by 6 bases. The CDR3 here is CASSPDRGSIQPQHF. The CDR3 DNA reads as TGCGCCAGCAGCCCAGACAGGGGTTCGATTCAGCCCCAGCATTTT.